These T cell receptor beta chains were read from a single sample in a study of T cell responses to AZD1222 COVID-19 vaccine. The method was immunoSEQ multiplex PCR; TCRdb's version includes in-frame clones alone and lacks a portion of them. The table has more than 150,000 clones, approximately 90% seen once. The specimen was peripheral blood, collected on day 0 of AZD1222 vaccination. These TCRs come from an adult in good health. CDR3s leave out the opening cysteine and the closing phenylalanine or tryptophan.

>TRBJ2-3|TRBV6-5
ASTSQDTQY
>TRBJ1-6|TRBV27
ASRKGLGLDSPLH
>TRBJ2-7|TRBV19
ASSIGTSGRSYEQY
>TRBJ1-1|TRBV7-9
AILLGQAMNTEAF
>TRBJ1-4|TRBV19
ASSAQDATNEKLF
>TRBJ1-2|TRBV19
ASSFNGYGYT
>TRBJ1-6|TRBV28
ASSLNWRDLH
>TRBJ2-2|TRBV9
ASSAPPTETNTGELF
>TRBJ2-1|TRBV6-6
ASSFPGSGQF
>TRBJ1-5|TRBV6-5
ASRTGGPSNQPQH
>TRBJ1-4|TRBV28
ASNLSGGNEKLF
>TRBJ2-3|TRBV6-6
ASSRQGAGITDTQY
>TRBJ2-7|TRBV3-1/TRBV3-2
ASSQDRASGKYEQY
>TRBJ2-1|TRBV27
ASRGGLGLYNEQF
>TRBJ1-5|TRBV28
ASSNRGQGDQPQH
>TRBJ1-6|TRBV5-5
ASSLAADNSPLH
>TRBJ2-5|TRBV27
ASSPGTLFETQY
>TRBJ2-2|TRBV2
ASSSGRDGSTGELF
>TRBJ2-7|TRBV5-1
ASSAGQTYEQY
>TRBJ1-2|TRBV11-2
ASRQSPPRTGFFYGYT
>TRBJ1-4|TRBV18
ASSPQWGLLEKLF
>TRBJ1-2|TRBV28
ATQGNYGYT
>TRBJ1-2|TRBV28
ASSLTGGANYGYT
>TRBJ1-4|TRBV4-2
ASSAKGGEKLF
>TRBJ2-3|TRBV6-5
ASRAVAGDTQY
>TRBJ2-2|TRBV11-2
ASSPTPNTGELF
>TRBJ2-5|TRBV10-2
ASKRTGEETQY
>TRBJ1-2|TRBV5-1
ASSLVVARGYT
>TRBJ2-7|TRBV5-1
ASSSPSYEQY
>TRBJ1-5|TRBV3-1/TRBV3-2
ASSTRTGNQPQH
>TRBJ1-4|TRBV7-2
ASSLRGRGSEKLF
>TRBJ2-7|TRBV5-4
ASSSDSYEQY
>TRBJ2-7|TRBV27
ASSRQGAASYEQY
>TRBJ1-1|TRBV28
ASSPTGTVNTEAF
>TRBJ1-1|TRBV7-9
ASSSRGQNTEAF
>TRBJ1-6|TRBV9
ASSVTGGHNSPLH
>TRBJ1-2|TRBV19
ASSISYNYGYT
>TRBJ2-1|TRBV29-1
SVYRGQNEQF
>TRBJ2-5|TRBV5-1
ASSSGLNQETQY
>TRBJ1-6|TRBV5-1
ASSLGTSYNSPLH
>TRBJ1-6|TRBV6-5
ASRVTGGAGSPLH